This T cell receptor beta chain comes out of a study of T cell responses to AZD1222 COVID-19 vaccine (dated by TCRdb to the early 2020s). A note on the overall study: Because spike-specific TCR depth and breadth did not differ between the two schedules, AZD1222 recipients who got a second dose at roughly 4 weeks were pooled with those who got a second dose at roughly 12 weeks. TCR sequencing was performed for 233 trial participants, of whom about 200 were given two doses of AZD1222 and approximately 25 were given two doses of MenACWY control vaccine. Enrollment into the trials was organized by age into subgroups of 18-55, 56-69 and 70-plus years, and those subgroups contained roughly 140, 27 and 60 TCR-sequenced participants, respectively. Broader findings and caveats from the paper: Because no samples from the day 14 peak response were available, repertoires could be characterized only after the peak T cell response. Most participants were white British and females outnumbered males, and the authors suggested that clonal diversity may have been underestimated. Conclusions about previously exposed vaccinees are limited, since just 5 or 6 AZD1222 recipients were seropositive for SARS-CoV-2 at baseline. CD4 TCRs associated with the vaccine covered the entire spike protein, and the dominant responses were in regions 160-218 and 743-854. Spike-specific TCR breadth and depth rose significantly after two AZD1222 doses compared with day 0 and with MenACWY recipients. In the small 56-69-year group, the increase in depth fell short of significance, most likely because of low power. Reportedly, almost half of the unique spike-specific TCRs recognized epitopes lying outside the regions that are mutated in the B.1.351 and B.1.1.7 variants.

CDR1 and CDR2, per the germline V gene (reference sequence), are SGHKS and YYEKEE. V lost 1 base and J lost 1 base; the stretch between them is 8 bases long. The CDR3 numbers 14 residues from cysteine through phenylalanine. The read is trimmed to its CDR3 DNA, 42 bases read in frame from base 1. Points on this clone: Its antigen remains unidentified. Base qualities are not at hand, and no much larger clone is one base apart.

The sample's time point label, decoded: baseline before first vaccination. Vaccinee samples came from UK trials COV001 and COV002, including a single-blind randomized controlled phase 2/3 trial of AZD1222 (ChAdOx1 nCoV-19) in healthy adults. Trial participant PBMC samples were collected at day 0 and day 28 after the second dose for TCRbeta chain sequencing. The CDR3 regions of human TCRbeta chains were subjected to immunosequencing. Under the source paper's analysis protocol: TCRs in the repertoires were matched against a reference library of SARS-CoV-2-specific TCRs that had been generated with the MIRA antigen-specificity platform. Breadth was defined as the fraction of unique TCRs that were SARS-CoV-2-associated. Depth was defined as the fraction of total T cells that were SARS-CoV-2-associated. Each spike-specific TCR was assigned to its reactive spike region and to a CD4 or CD8 class using the MIRA data. Log10-transformed breadth and depth values were compared by one-way ANOVA with Sidak's multiple comparisons tests. TCRdb re-hosts the immuneACCESS table, in-frame sequences only. Its copies lack some clones; in the studies checked, an unresolved V gene accounts for under half of them, and the cause for the rest is not known. V and J calls and clone size come straight from that table; D and trimming were deduced from the DNA. Present in this sample are 80,000 or so clones, about 84% of which were seen just once. The leading ten clones occupy around 3% of the sample.

In this chain, TRBV5-5 is recombined with TRBJ1-1, with the D gene not confidently named. The clonotype comes from an adult in good health. This specimen consisted of peripheral blood, obtained on day 0 of AZD1222 vaccination. The CDR3 has the sequence CASSLILWNTEAFF. The sequenced DNA: TGTGCCAGCAGCTTGATCCTTTGGAACACTGAAGCTTTCTTT. Where the CDR3 stops, the reference TRBV5-5 and TRBJ1-1 genes take over; the full variable domain is DAGVTQSPTHLIKTRGQQVTLRCSPISGHKSVSWYQQVLGQGPQFIFQYYEKEERGRGNFPDRFSARQFPNYSSELNVNALLLGDSALYLCASSLILWNTEAFFGQGTRLTVV.